This TCR beta chain was recovered during a study of blood T cell repertoires in COVID-19. Clones were sequenced by immunoSEQ multiplex PCR, and TCRdb holds only the in-frame ones, with some missing. The sample has about 520,000 clones, roughly 85% seen once; the top ten hold approximately 3.2%. This clone was detected a few times. Germline V gives CDR1 MDHEN, CDR2 SYDVKM. Trimming removed 6 bases from V and 5 bases from J; junction bases left unmatched: 8. This CDR3 spans 15 amino acids. The clonotype was recovered from a human donor in a cohort sampled during active COVID-19. V and J are TRBV28 and TRBJ1-5; 9 bases are shared with TRBD1. The sample taken for sequencing was peripheral blood. The CDR3 DNA reads TGTGCCAGCAGCCCTACCGGGACAGGGTATCAGCCCCAGCATTTT. Protein product: CASSPTGTGYQPQHF.